This TCR beta chain stems from a study of blood T cell repertoires in COVID-19. Study-level background: Sites in the United States, Italy and Spain provided acute and convalescent COVID-19 samples. The cDNA or gDNA used as material had been derived from T cells, B-cell-depleted T cells, or PBMCs.

V gave up 1 base and J gave up 2 bases; unmatched junction bases: 5. Germline V gene sequence: CDR1 SGDLS, CDR2 YYNGEE. CDR3 length: 16 residues. Authors' data handling: Reference gene primers were amplified, and this amplification served to estimate nucleated cell counts. Measured with immunoSEQ multiplex PCR; TCRdb has only the in-frame clones, and not every one. D and trimming come from the DNA, and the V and J calls and clone size come from that table. The sample includes about 160,000 clones, almost 85% of them seen just once. The specimen sequenced was peripheral blood. The chain combines TRBV9 with TRBJ2-3, with TRBD2 identical over 9 bases. The TCR sequence derives from a young man with active or convalescent COVID-19. For the CDR3, the DNA is TGTGCCAGCAGCGTACTCCCTAGCGGGAACACAGATACGCAGTATTTT. It translates to CASSVLPSGNTDTQYF.